This T cell receptor (beta chain) emerged from a study of cytomegalovirus exposure and HLA in healthy donors (dated by TCRdb to between 2016 and 2019). Regarding the research as a whole: An earlier analysis of several hundred of the donors reported more than 250 Gb of sequence data and 117 million unique TCR beta sequences from some 180 million T cells. On average, around 230,000 unique TCR beta nucleotide sequences were sequenced per donor among a few hundred genotyped donors of the cohort, with roughly 19% of those sequences being non-productive. In an earlier analysis of several hundred of the donors, high-throughput TCR beta sequencing was used to judge whether each TCR beta V gene segment behaved as functional or pseudogenic. The study was designed to test whether signatures of past pathogen exposure could be identified by cataloging public T cell receptors. In the later analysis, no new phenotypic data were used to find candidate immune exposures; instead, reliance was placed on TCR beta sequences and their occurrence across donors. Donor age, sex, ethnicity and CMV serostatus were compiled alongside the repertoire data. Using immunosequencing, the study profiled T cell repertoires from 666 subjects and related those repertoires to cytomegalovirus serostatus. In a later analysis, previously published TCR beta repertoires from hundreds of donors were re-analyzed and high-resolution HLA genotyping was added so that TCR occurrence patterns could be studied. Roughly 5 DR-DQ haplotypes were handled as single units for association and clustering, since linkage in the cohort was strong. To predict cytomegalovirus infection status, the study combined high-throughput TCR immunosequencing, statistical association of individual TCRs with disease status, and machine learning. Every repertoire in the discovery cohort had been generated on one and the same sequencing platform. Of the 350 to 450 genotyped donors, 70% to 90% were placed in the genetic ancestry cluster associated with self-reported Caucasian donors. Typing coverage varied by locus: about 620-630 donors for A, B, C, DRB1 and DQB1; some 520 for DQA1; more than 600 for DPA1; 450 to 480 for DPB1. About 320 gigabases of sequencing data and approximately 85 million unique TCR sequences were included in an early release covering several hundred HLA-typed donors. In a later genetic analysis, genome-wide SNP genotypes for 398 of the 666 donors were used, and that subset was treated as a discovery cohort. Class I and class II HLA loci were covered by the typing at four-digit resolution. Along with the approximately 670-subject first cohort, a separate validation cohort of over a hundred different subjects was used.

Its CDR3 holds 13 amino acids, cysteine through phenylalanine. The DNA shown is the 39-base CDR3, in frame from base 1. The germline V and J ends show losses of 9 bases and 2 bases respectively, and no gene match explains 7 bases of the junction. CDR1 SNHLY and CDR2 FYNNEI were looked up in the germline V gene. Library preparation was by the immunoSEQ multiplex PCR assay. For the multiplex PCR, a mixture combining 60 forward primers for TCR Vbeta segments and 13 reverse primers for TCR Jbeta segments was used. The CDR3 region of rearranged TCR beta genes was amplified from genomic DNA by a multiplex PCR assay. On the Illumina HiSeq System, the amplified TCR beta libraries were sequenced as 87-base-pair reads. Processing in the source paper ran as follows. A later analysis counted about 82 million unique TCR beta chains across the 700 or so repertoires, and about 10 million of these chains were shared by at least two donors. Raw reads were error-corrected and collapsed into unique sequences by a nearest-neighbor algorithm in which closely related sequences were merged to remove PCR and sequencing errors. CDR3 sequences were aligned to IMGT reference sequences to assign V, D and J gene segments. Each retained sequence needed at least a six-nucleotide match to both a V gene segment and a J gene segment. Rearrangements were classified as productive when the CDR3 lacked stop codons and remained in frame with V and J, and all other rearrangements were classified as non-productive. Following IMGT convention, CDR3 was defined as the stretch from the second conserved V-encoded cysteine to the conserved J-encoded phenylalanine. In an earlier analysis of some 550 of the donors, sequences lacking an unambiguous match to a single V gene segment were excluded. In an earlier analysis of approximately 500 of the donors, a V segment was called functional when productive rearrangements were above 56.7%, and segregating when the standard deviation between donors exceeded 5%. A statistical classification framework was built for diagnosing cytomegalovirus status from the catalog of TCR beta chain sequences. A later analysis assigned V and J genes by comparing TCR nucleotide sequences with IMGT/GENE-DB human TR gene sequences. The TCRdist pipeline was used in a later analysis to assign CDR3 sequences and most-parsimonious VDJ recombination scenarios. In a later analysis, each TCR beta chain was defined by its CDR3 amino acid sequence together with its V-gene family, and reads without a unique V-gene family were excluded. To address suspected cross-contamination and a sequencing artifact, a later analysis removed roughly 580 highly shared, low-generation-probability nucleotide sequences. In a later analysis, a clonal expansion index for each public chain was calculated from normalized within-repertoire ranks of inferred template counts. In a later analysis, generation probabilities were computed using a VDJ recombination model fitted to out-of-frame rearrangements, and the results were checked against IGoR. Hypergeometric tests were used in a later analysis to score TCR-TCR, TCR-HLA and TCR-CMV co-occurrence, with a repertoire-size bias correction applied to the TCR pairs. In a later analysis, false discovery rates were estimated by permuting HLA or CMV assignments 20 times. In a later analysis, co-occurring TCRs were grouped using DBSCAN, with TCRdist sequence similarity added in when clustering inside HLA-allele-positive subsets. Repertoires with fewer than 30,000 or more than 120,000 public chains, plus five repertoires with anomalous nucleotide sharing, were excluded from co-occurrence clustering. TCRdb retrieved this table from immuneACCESS and kept in-frame rearrangements only. Not all clones are present; in checked studies, unresolved V genes account for under half, and no reason is known for the remainder. The V and J calls and clone size come from that table; D and trimming were worked out from the DNA. For this sample there are about 200,000 clones; about 81% appear just once. The ten largest clones represent approximately 6.5% of the sample.

As to this clone: Its antigen remains unidentified. No qualities accompany the bases; no much larger clone lies one base away.

Results and caveats for the whole study, not just this receptor: In a later analysis, several top co-occurrence clusters were reported to appear linked to parvovirus B19, influenza, CMV and Epstein-Barr virus. Roughly uniform sequencing depth across donors was assumed in presence/absence analyses, although this assumption may not hold. Because counts were too low, approximately 18 rarely observed V segments, including chromosome 9 orphons, were excluded from the earlier analysis of fewer than 650 of the donors. According to a later genetic analysis, donors in an Asian-associated ancestry cluster had fewer N-insertions in productive TCRs than the roughly 670-donor mean. In both the original and validation cohorts, the classifier was reported to diagnose cytomegalovirus status with high specificity and sensitivity. An earlier analysis of some 590 of the donors showed that most TCR beta V segments appeared in productive rearrangements either about 90% or about 30% of the time, which broadly matched IMGT annotations. The 87-base-pair reads could not distinguish some IMGT-functional V segments, including TRBV6-2 and TRBV6-3, so those segments were excluded. Linkage disequilibrium might explain the correlated functional status among segregating V segments, but an unknown experimental factor could not be ruled out. At a false discovery rate of 0.05, a later analysis linked approximately 18,000 TCR beta sequences to specific HLA alleles. Strong co-occurrence of HLA alleles, especially DR and DQ, made assigning TCR associations to individual alleles difficult. Most CMV-associated TCR beta chains appeared to be HLA-restricted in a later analysis, and the HLA associations seemed to be driven largely by CMV exposure. In a later genetic analysis, a missense DCLRE1C variant was associated with V-gene and J-gene trimming of TCR beta chains, and the association was replicated in an independent cohort. Only TCR beta chains were sequenced in this cohort, and the absence of alpha or paired-chain data limited detectable features. The sequencing pipeline was judged likely to have produced a cluster of highly shared sequence variants as a technical artifact. According to the authors, the approach could potentially be generalized to other disease states and immunological phenotypes. Because HLA typing was missing for some donors at each locus, association tests included only the typed subset. A further reported finding was that TCR beta sequences accurately predicted the HLA-A and HLA-B alleles for most subjects in the first cohort. The study listed 150 to 200 TCR beta chains as associated with cytomegalovirus. According to a later analysis, TCR association rates differed among HLA loci, with DRB1 alleles showing the most associated TCRs and HLA-C alleles showing the fewest. A few of the identified cytomegalovirus-associated TCR beta chains were confirmed in vitro to be specific for cytomegalovirus antigens. For the cohort, immune exposure information was limited to CMV serostatus. While some public TCRs were present in many individuals, most TCR sequences turned up only very rarely across donors. In a later analysis, HLA-associated TCR beta chains were found to be more clonally expanded and to have lower generation probabilities than equally common non-associated chains.

In total, 666 healthy bone marrow donors made up the cohort. At the time of sampling, all cohort members were nominally healthy, though unrecorded immune exposures were likely present. The donor tested CMV seropositive, placing the donor among the roughly 300 seropositive members of the cohort. A peripheral blood sample was provided by each donor, and peripheral blood mononuclear cells were used for TCR beta sequencing. Genomic DNA was extracted from the blood cell samples with the Qiagen DNeasy Blood Extraction Kit. Source material: PBMCs. The sequence was collected from a man aged 35-49 years in good health and CMV-seropositive. The chain was built from TRBV2 and TRBJ2-7, and 7 bases in between align with TRBD2. The CDR3 region: CARRASGTYEQYF. The DNA reads as follows: TGTGCCAGACGAGCTAGCGGTACCTACGAGCAGTACTTC.